This T cell receptor (beta chain) was found in a study of blood T cells in healthy people across ages. With a J-beta primer mix and a sample-barcoded 5' primer, a second PCR ran about 6 to 11 cycles. Every cDNA molecule bore a tag from a template-switch adaptor containing 12 random nucleotides. MiXCR, run by TCRdb on the 5' RACE reads, gives a single entry per CDR3 protein. This sample yields 450,000 to 600,000 distinct CDR3 sequences, of which about 26% are seen a single time; approximately 3.5% belongs to the top ten. This clonotype was seen more than once but under ten times. Isolation of PBMCs gave at least 6 million cells per sample. Germline values: CDR1 SGHRS, CDR2 YFSETQ. CDR3 length equals 15 residues. V trimming: 4 bases; J trimming: 4 bases; junction bases outside the gene matches: 5. This same sample was also taken into another study, of T cells of mothers and their children. As that study records: Detection yielded no persistent microchimeric T cell clones.

This TCR was sampled from a boy younger than 10 in good health. The specimen was blood. The V and J genes are TRBV5-1 and TRBJ2-1; 10 bases align to TRBD2. CDR3: CASSTTSGDYNEQFF. The CDR3, as DNA: TGCGCCAGCAGCACCACTAGCGGGGATTACAATGAGCAGTTCTTC.